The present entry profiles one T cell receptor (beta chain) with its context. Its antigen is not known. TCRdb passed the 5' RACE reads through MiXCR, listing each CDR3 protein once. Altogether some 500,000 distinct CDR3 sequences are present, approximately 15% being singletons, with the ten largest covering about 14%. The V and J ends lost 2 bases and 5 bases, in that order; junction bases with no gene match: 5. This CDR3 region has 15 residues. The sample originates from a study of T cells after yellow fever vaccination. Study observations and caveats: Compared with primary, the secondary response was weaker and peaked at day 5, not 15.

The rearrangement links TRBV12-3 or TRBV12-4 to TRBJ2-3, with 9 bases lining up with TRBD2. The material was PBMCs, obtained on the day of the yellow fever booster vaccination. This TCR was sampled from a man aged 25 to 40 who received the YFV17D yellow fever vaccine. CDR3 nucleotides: TGTGCCAGCAGTTTAACTAGCGGGTTACAAGATACGCAGTATTTT. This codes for CASSLTSGLQDTQYF.